This TCR beta chain is from a study of blood T cells in healthy people across ages. The study's findings and limits: Comparison with aged donors showed that long-lived donors had more naive CD4+ cells and higher diversity.

It was with a sample-barcoded 5' primer and a J-beta primer mix that a second PCR of roughly 7 to 12 cycles was run. The template-switch adaptor was a 5' adaptor with 12 random nucleotides. It tagged each cDNA molecule. CDR3-containing paired-end reads numbered at least 2.5 million in each sample. Using its own MiXCR run on the 5' RACE reads, TCRdb lists one record per CDR3 protein. The table records around 800,000 distinct CDR3 sequences, about 59% of them present only once. Of note for this clonotype: The antigen is unknown.

The CDR3 consists of 15 residues. CDR1 and CDR2 from the germline V gene are SEHNR and FQNEAQ (reference sequence). Between the trimmed V and J ends, which lost 0 bases and 0 bases, there was a span of 8 bases. Sequencing used blood. V is TRBV7-9 and J is TRBJ1-2, with D possibly TRBD1 on 5 matching bases. The clonotype was recovered from a man aged 30 to 45 in good health. The CDR3 here is CASSLAAGANYGYTF. In nucleotides, the CDR3 is TGTGCCAGCAGCTTAGCGGCGGGGGCTAACTATGGCTACACCTTC.